This T cell receptor beta chain was sequenced in a study of shared clonotypes between healthy human individuals. General study results and limits: Clonotypes not shared had lower generation probabilities than those common to all four donors.

With respect to this clone: Its antigen is unknown.

CD8 cells regarded as naive lacked CD45RO, were positively chosen for CCR7, and omitted terminally differentiated effector memory CD45RA+ cells. Caucasian adults living in Nashville, Tennessee, provided all samples. The assay was immunoSEQ multiplex PCR, and TCRdb's table has in-frame clones only and misses some. The sample lists about 1.9 million clones; around 93% were seen once. This sequence was found in a man younger than 30 in good health. Some clones in this sample may be carry-over from other donors' samples. Sequencing was performed on naive CD8+ T cells from PBMCs.

CDR3 in amino acids: CASSFSCEQYF. Written as DNA, the CDR3 is TGTGCCAGCAGCTTTTCTTGCGAGCAGTACTTC. The V and J genes are TRBV7-6 and TRBJ2-7; D remains unclear. V was pared by 3 bases and J by 6 bases, with 6 bases between. This CDR3 is 11 amino acids long. Germline CDR1 and CDR2: SGHVS and FNYEAQ.